This T cell receptor (beta chain) was observed in a study of cytomegalovirus exposure and HLA in healthy donors. From germline, CDR1 is MNHNY and CDR2 SVGAGI (reference sequence). V was clipped by 7 bases and J by 1 base, with 13 bases between them. This CDR3 comprises 14 residues. PCR amplification relied on 60 Vbeta primers (plus 13 Jbeta primers). Assay used: immunoSEQ multiplex PCR; TCRdb lists only in-frame clones, some missing. The table records roughly 130,000 clones, about 70% of them present only once. This receptor was taken from an older woman in good health and CMV-seropositive. The sample was PBMCs. This chain joins TRBV6-6 and TRBJ1-2; D not resolved. CDR3 DNA sequence: TGTGCCAGCACCCCGCCCGACTTTAACTATGGCTACACCTTC. Residues: CASTPPDFNYGYTF.